This passage covers 23 T cell receptor beta chains from one sample sequenced in a study of siplizumab effects on memory and regulatory T cells. The table came from immunoSEQ multiplex PCR; TCRdb's copy has only in-frame clones and leaves some out. The table has some 100,000 clones, roughly 92% seen once. Sequencing used Tregs sorted from blood. The receptors were gathered from a human donor in good health.

This clone occurred once. The chain carries TRBV4-2 and TRBJ1-3; TRBD1 agrees at 7 bases. Germline CDR1 reads LGHNA; CDR2 reads YNFKEQ. V was clipped by 1 base and J by 0 bases; unmatched bases: 3. This CDR3 has 16 residues. In DNA form, the CDR3 reads TGTGCCAGCAGCCAAGGGACAGGCTACTCTGGAAACACCATATATTTT. This translates into CASSQGTGYSGNTIYF.

This chain uses TRBV7-9 with TRBJ2-2, with a possible D match to TRBD1 (5 bases). CDR1 and CDR2 (germline): SEHNR, FQNEAQ (reference sequence). This CDR3 is built from 17 residues. The V end lost 3 bases, the J end lost 3 bases, and 17 bases lay between the germline ends. CDR3 region: CASSFSISSGYTGELFF. CDR3 sequence (DNA): TGTGCCAGCAGCTTCAGTATATCGTCAGGGTACACCGGGGAGCTGTTTTTT.

The chain links TRBV18 to TRBJ1-2, with TRBD1 identical over 7 bases. The V gene's germline CDR1 is KGHSH and CDR2 LQKENI. The CDR3 contains 16 residues. V lost 2 bases to trimming and J lost 8 bases; unmatched junction nucleotides: 14. The CDR3 DNA sequence: TGTGCCAGCTCACCAAAAGGACAGGAGGTCCGGGGAGGCTACACCTTC. It translates to CASSPKGQEVRGGYTF.

The chain joins TRBV5-6 to TRBJ2-1, with D perhaps matching TRBD1 (5 bases). V lost 4 bases and J 3 bases, leaving 17 bases between the germline ends. The CDR3 has 16 amino acids. Germline loops: CDR1 SGHDT, CDR2 YYEEEE. The DNA for the CDR3 is TGTGCCAGCAGCCCAGGGTATAGACAGATCTACAATGAGCAGTTCTTC. This gives the protein CASSPGYRQIYNEQFF.

This clone was detected a few times. The CDR3 loop reads CSAVRSGRAFF. The CDR3 bases are TGCAGCGCCGTGAGGTCGGGTCGGGCTTTCTTT. The chain recombines TRBV29-1 with TRBJ1-1, with D hard to call. This CDR3 contains 11 residues. The V gene lost 7 bases and the J gene lost 11 bases, with 17 bases spanning the gap. The V gene's germline CDR1 is SQVTM and CDR2 ANQGSEA.

The chain employs TRBV13 and TRBJ1-1, with a possible D match to TRBD1 (5 bases). Germline-derived CDR1 and CDR2 are PRHDT and FYEKMQ (reference sequence). The CDR3 totals 13 residues. Deletions cut 2 bases from V and 4 bases from J, with 8 bases between. CDR3 nucleotide sequence: TGTGCCAGCAGCTTATGGAGGGGCACTGAAGCTTTCTTT. Amino acids: CASSLWRGTEAFF.

The J gene is TRBJ2-5, the V gene TRBV5-6; D perhaps matches TRBD1 (5 bases). Germline CDR1 is SGHDT and CDR2 is YYEEEE. The length of the CDR3 is 16 residues. V was clipped by 0 bases and J by 5 bases, with 17 bases between them. CDR3 sequence (DNA): TGTGCCAGCAGCTTGGATGTAGGCAGGGTCGGGGAGACCCAGTACTTC. It specifies CASSLDVGRVGETQYF.

This chain links TRBV4-2 with TRBJ2-7, with 7 bases fitting TRBD2. The V segment lost 4 bases and the J segment 7 bases; nucleotides outside the gene matches: 10. This CDR3 is 14 amino acids long. The germline gives CDR1 LGHNA, CDR2 YNFKEQ. CDR3 protein: CASSPAGPGGEQYF. The DNA of the CDR3 is TGTGCCAGCAGCCCAGCGGGACCCGGGGGGGAGCAGTACTTC.

This clone was counted once. This chain joins TRBV7-3 and TRBJ2-5, with 11 bases matching TRBD2. After removal of 6 bases from V and 5 bases from J, the junction contained 11 bases not matched to a gene. Germline V gene data show CDR1 as SGHTA and CDR2 as FQGTGA. This CDR3 has 16 residues. The CDR3 spells CASSNSGRASGETQYF. The CDR3 nucleotides are TGTGCCAGCAGTAATAGCGGGAGGGCCTCTGGTGAGACCCAGTACTTC.

The chain links TRBV7-9 to TRBJ2-1, with D tentatively TRBD2 (5 bases). CDR1 is SEHNR, CDR2 FQNEAQ, per germline (reference sequence). CDR3 size: 15 residues. V was pared by 5 bases and J by 0 bases, with 11 bases between. This CDR3 is CASSPSGFSYNEQFF. In DNA, the CDR3 is TGTGCCAGCAGCCCGAGCGGTTTCTCCTACAATGAGCAGTTCTTC.

This sequence joins TRBV14 and TRBJ1-1; 9 bases fit TRBD1. The germline gives CDR1 SGHDN, CDR2 FVKESK. Trimming cost V 0 bases and J 4 bases; bases outside gene matches: 12. This CDR3 region has 18 residues. The CDR3 coding sequence is TGTGCCAGCAGCCAAGAGACAGGGGGAGTTCGAATAGGCACTGAAGCTTTCTTT. It specifies CASSQETGGVRIGTEAFF.

The CDR3 coding sequence is TGTGCCAGCAGCTACGGCGGGCGAGGCGAAAAACTGTTTTTT. Translated, it gives CASSYGGRGEKLFF. V gene TRBV6-6 combines with J gene TRBJ1-4; D unclear. V was pared by 6 bases and J by 8 bases, with 16 bases between. Per germline, CDR1 MNHNY and CDR2 SVGAGI (reference sequence). This CDR3 region has 14 residues.

The V gene is TRBV2, the J gene TRBJ2-7; TRBD2 agrees at 7 bases. J gave up 8 bases and V 3 bases, and 10 bases lay outside the gene matches. Germline CDR1 is SNHLY and CDR2 is FYNNEI. The CDR3 sequence is 14 residues long. As DNA, the CDR3 is TGTGCCAGCAGTGAGACTAGCTGGGGTGGGAAGCAGTACTTC. This gives the protein CASSETSWGGKQYF.

Notes on this clone: Other DNA sequences in this sample translate to the same CDR3. The chain recombines TRBV5-1 with TRBJ1-2, with D hard to call. Germline CDR1 is SGHRS and CDR2 is YFSETQ. The CDR3 covers 13 residues. The V end lost 0 bases, the J end lost 1 base, and 4 bases lay between the germline ends. The CDR3 nucleotides read TGCGCCAGCAGCTTGGCCGGTAACTATGGCTACACCTTC. Translation gives CASSLAGNYGYTF.

The genes are TRBV5-1 and TRBJ2-7; no clear D. The CDR3 is 15 residues long. CDR1 SGHRS and CDR2 YFSETQ come from the germline V gene. V was trimmed by 0 bases and J by 5 bases, leaving 15 bases between them. In nucleotides, the CDR3 is TGCGCCAGCAGCTTGGCCTCTGGATTTGGTCACGAGCAGTACTTC. Translating gives CASSLASGFGHEQYF.

V gene TRBV18 combines with J gene TRBJ1-2; weak D call: TRBD1 (5 bases). Germline V CDR1 and CDR2: KGHSH, LQKENI. This CDR3 region has 11 residues. V lost 5 bases, J lost 8 bases, and 9 bases lay in between. The CDR3 loop is CASSWGEGYTF. The CDR3 bases are TGTGCCAGCTCATGGGGCGAAGGCTACACCTTC. The full variable domain, completed using reference TRBV18 and TRBJ1-2, is NAGVMQNPRHLVRRRGQEARLRCSPMKGHSHVYWYRQLPEEGLKFMVYLQKENIIDESGMPKERFSAEFPKEGPSILRIQQVVRGDSAAYFCASSWGEGYTFGSGTRLTVV.

The J gene is TRBJ2-1, the V gene TRBV29-1; 7 bases are shared with TRBD2. From germline, CDR1 is SQVTM and CDR2 ANQGSEA. Trimming at V came to 2 bases and at J to 10 bases, leaving 8 bases not matched to a gene. The CDR3 runs 13 residues. Here the CDR3 reads CSVEYLPGGEQFF. The CDR3 DNA reads as TGCAGCGTTGAATATCTCCCCGGGGGGGAGCAGTTCTTC.

J is TRBJ2-7 and V is TRBV7-2; D may be TRBD1 (5 bases). This CDR3 has 17 residues. Trimming pared 3 bases from V and 1 base from J, leaving 19 bases between. Looked up from germline, CDR1 is SGHTA and CDR2 is FQGNSA. The chain's CDR3 is CASSFYPTVLTSYEQYF. CDR3 bases: TGTGCCAGCAGCTTTTACCCGACAGTTTTGACATCCTACGAGCAGTACTTC.

A single count supports this clone. V gene TRBV5-4 combines with J gene TRBJ2-7, with D unresolved. The germline V gene encodes CDR1 SGHNT and CDR2 YYREEE (reference sequence). This CDR3 is 13 amino acids long. With 0 bases removed from V and 7 bases from J, the gap between germline ends came to 11 bases. CDR3: CASSLDQSREQYF. The DNA of the CDR3 is TGTGCCAGCAGCTTGGATCAGTCGAGGGAGCAGTACTTC.

For this clone: The same CDR3 can be traced to other DNA sequences in this sample. The chain uses TRBV18 and TRBJ2-5; D not resolved. The CDR3 consists of 12 residues. The germline V and J ends were trimmed by 1 base and 1 base, with 1 base remaining between them. CDR1 is KGHSH and CDR2 is LQKENI in the germline V gene. The CDR3 spells CASSPLQETQYF. In DNA, the CDR3 is TGTGCCAGCTCACCACTCCAAGAGACCCAGTACTTC.

This chain connects TRBV20-1 to TRBJ2-7; D unresolved. Germline V lookup: CDR1 DFQATT, CDR2 SNEGSKA (reference sequence). The length of the CDR3 is 11 residues. The V and J ends lost 8 bases and 5 bases respectively, with 13 bases between them. CDR3 residues: CSPQVYHEQYF. In nucleotides, the CDR3 is TGCAGTCCCCAAGTTTACCACGAGCAGTACTTC.

The chain uses TRBV28 and TRBJ2-6; TRBD1 or TRBD2 may be the D gene (5 bases each). The CDR3 totals 15 residues. CDR1 and CDR2 (germline): MDHEN, SYDVKM. V lost 4 bases and J lost 2, with 9 bases in between. The CDR3 is CASSSGGTGANVLTF. In nucleotides, the CDR3 is TGTGCCAGCAGTTCTGGGGGAACTGGGGCCAACGTCCTGACTTTC.

This clone was seen a handful of times. The chain joins TRBV7-3 to TRBJ2-5; TRBD2 matches 12 bases. The CDR3 covers 16 residues. With V trimmed by 5 bases and J by 3 bases, 7 bases remained unmatched. Germline V lookup: CDR1 SGHTA, CDR2 FQGTGA. This CDR3 is CASSPGTSGLKETQYF. The CDR3 DNA reads TGTGCCAGCAGCCCTGGGACTAGCGGGTTGAAAGAGACCCAGTACTTC.